Listed here are 26 T cell receptor beta chains from one sample, sequenced in a study of OX40 agonist ivuxolimab in advanced cancers. The protocol was immunoSEQ multiplex PCR, while the TCRdb copy is restricted to in-frame clones and leaves out a portion. Of tens of thousands of clones in the sample, approximately 84% are singletons; the top ten hold 0.95% to 1.5%. The source was CD4+ or CD8+ T cells sorted from blood, collected in a trial of the OX40 agonist ivuxolimab. The receptors originated from an adult with an advanced solid tumor such as melanoma, head and neck, liver or kidney cancer.

This clone was seen once. The V call is TRBV2, the J call TRBJ2-3; 7 positions agree with TRBD1. The CDR3 loop spans 16 amino acids. J lost 4 bases, V lost 4 bases, and 11 bases had no gene match. Germline CDR1 and CDR2: SNHLY and FYNNEI. CDR3 sequence (DNA): TGTGCCAGCAGTGGGGAGACAGGGAAGAGGGCAGATACGCAGTATTTT. This codes for CASSGETGKRADTQYF.

The V gene is TRBV19, the J gene TRBJ2-4, with D uncertain. Germline V gives CDR1 LNHDA, CDR2 SQIVND (reference sequence). V was clipped by 5 bases and J by 6 bases, with 14 bases between them. The CDR3 loop spans 14 amino acids. The CDR3 DNA follows: TGTGCCAGTAGTTCCCCTACCCACCCAAACATTCAGTACTTC. Protein: CASSSPTHPNIQYF.

The chain couples TRBV4-1 to TRBJ2-7, with D uncertain. V was cut by 1 base and J by 0 bases, with 16 bases left in between. The CDR3 has 17 amino acids. In germline, CDR1 is MGHRA, CDR2 YSYEKL. The CDR3 region is CASSQGSGGRISYEQYF. In nucleotides, the CDR3 is TGCGCCAGCAGCCAAGGATCAGGCGGACGGATCTCCTACGAGCAGTACTTC.

CDR3 in amino acids: CASSIRSPGQEPSPLHF. The CDR3 DNA reads as TGTGCCAGTAGTATCCGATCCCCGGGACAGGAACCTTCACCCCTCCACTTT. The chain recombines TRBV19 with TRBJ1-6, with 8 nucleotides matching TRBD1. CDR1 LNHDA and CDR2 SQIVND come from the germline V gene (reference sequence). The CDR3 has 17 amino acids. V was clipped by 3 bases and J by 9 bases; unmatched bases: 13.

This clone has only one observation. The chain uses TRBV6-1 and TRBJ2-2; 14 nucleotides agree with TRBD2. This CDR3 contains 15 residues. Germline V lookup: CDR1 MNHNS, CDR2 SASEGT. V shed 7 bases, J shed 6 bases, and the junction held 4 bases outside the gene matches. In DNA, the CDR3 is TGTGCCAGCAAGAGACTAGCGGGAGGGGCCGGGGAGCTGTTTTTT. Translated: CASKRLAGGAGELFF.

In regard to this clone: An end of the junction does not agree with germline; a read error may underlie this. The chain links TRBV6-5 to TRBJ1-2; 8 bases fit TRBD1. The CDR3 consists of 12 residues. Germline values: CDR1 MNHEY, CDR2 SVGAGI. The CDR3 is CASSYSLTGAAF. CDR3 DNA sequence: TGTGCCAGCAGTTACTCGTTGACAGGGGCGGCCTTC.

The chain is built from TRBV4-3 and TRBJ1-1; 7 positions agree with TRBD1. V dropped 0 bases and J dropped 11; count of bases not matched to a gene: 15. Germline CDR1 LGHNA, CDR2 YSLEER. The CDR3 spans 16 residues. Here the CDR3 reads CASSQDVRGHYSLAFF. Written as DNA, the CDR3 is TGCGCCAGCAGCCAAGACGTAAGGGGGCACTACTCCTTGGCTTTCTTT.

The table lists this clone with a count of one. This sequence joins TRBV5-1 and TRBJ1-2; D is undetermined. CDR3 length: 15 residues. Trimming removed 0 bases at V and 8 bases at J, with 17 bases between. From germline, CDR1 is SGHRS and CDR2 YFSETQ. CDR3 residues: CASSLEAGGVGGYTF. The CDR3 nucleotides are TGCGCCAGCAGCTTGGAGGCTGGCGGGGTAGGAGGCTACACCTTC.

Points on this clone: The same CDR3 can be traced to other DNA sequences in this sample. CDR3 DNA: TGTGCCAGCTCACCACCGAATTTAGGGGTAGGTGAGCAGTACTTC. It yields the protein CASSPPNLGVGEQYF. V and J are TRBV18 and TRBJ2-7; maybe TRBD1 (5 bases). CDR1 is KGHSH, CDR2 LQKENI, per germline. This CDR3 is built from 15 residues. With 0 bases removed from V and 7 bases from J, the gap between germline ends came to 16 bases.

The chain couples TRBV28 to TRBJ1-5, with D possibly TRBD1 on 6 matching bases. Trimming took 6 bases from V and 3 from J, leaving 9 bases between them. CDR1 MDHEN and CDR2 SYDVKM come from the germline V gene. The CDR3 is made up of 13 amino acids. CDR3: CASSRGTNQPQHF. CDR3 sequence (DNA): TGTGCCAGCAGCAGGGGTACCAATCAGCCCCAGCATTTT.

This clone was detected once. This chain's CDR3 is CASSLAGDENEQFF. CDR3 coding DNA: TGTGCCAGCAGCTTAGCGGGAGATGAAAATGAGCAGTTCTTC. The chain has TRBV7-2 and TRBJ2-1; TRBD2 is a possible D gene (5 bases). The CDR3 length is 14 residues. V lost 0 bases to trimming and J lost 7 bases, with 10 bases between them. The V gene's germline CDR1 is SGHTA and CDR2 FQGNSA.

CDR3 DNA: TGTGCCAGCAGCGGGAGGTTCCCCTACAATGAGCAGTTCTTC. Residues: CASSGRFPYNEQFF. The chain links TRBV28 to TRBJ2-1, with 7 bases lining up with TRBD2. The CDR3 has 14 residues. After removal of 6 bases from V and 2 bases from J, the junction contained 4 bases not matched to a gene. The germline V gene has CDR1 MDHEN and CDR2 SYDVKM.

This rearrangement joins TRBV5-4 to TRBJ1-4; 7 nucleotides agree with TRBD1. V was pared by 3 bases and J by 5 bases, with 10 bases of the junction left unmatched. CDR3 length: 16 residues. The germline V gene has CDR1 SGHNT and CDR2 YYREEE (reference sequence). Written as DNA, the CDR3 is TGTGCCAGCAGCTCGAATCCGGGACAGACCAATGAAAAACTGTTTTTT. Amino acid sequence: CASSSNPGQTNEKLFF.

The chain couples TRBV28 to TRBJ1-2, with 9 bases aligning to TRBD1. Trimming took 7 bases from V and 7 from J; bases not matched to a gene: 7. Germline V lookup: CDR1 MDHEN, CDR2 SYDVKM. The CDR3 is made up of 13 amino acids. CDR3 loop: CASMDRGPAGYTF. CDR3 in DNA: TGTGCCAGCATGGACAGGGGTCCGGCTGGCTACACCTTC.

The chain is built from TRBV5-4 and TRBJ2-4, with D possibly being TRBD1 (6 bases). The germline CDR1 and CDR2 sequences are SGHNT and YYREEE (reference sequence). The CDR3 has 13 residues. V was pared by 6 bases and J by 5 bases, with 12 bases between. Here the CDR3 reads CASTTDRENIQYF. The CDR3 region has the DNA TGTGCCAGCACCACGGACAGAGAAAACATTCAGTACTTC.

The chain recombines TRBV29-1 with TRBJ1-2; possibly TRBD1 for D (5 bases). V was clipped by 7 bases and J by 4 bases, with 13 bases between them. The germline gives CDR1 SQVTM, CDR2 ANQGSEA. The CDR3 consists of 12 residues. Here the CDR3 DNA reads TGCAGCGCTCGGGACGGTCCCTATGGCTACACCTTC. It specifies CSARDGPYGYTF.

The chain has TRBV5-5 and TRBJ2-1, with TRBD2 identical over 11 bases. V dropped 4 bases and J dropped 10; count of bases not matched to a gene: 10. Germline V gene lookup returns CDR1 SGHKS and CDR2 YYEKEE (reference sequence). This CDR3 contains 15 residues. CDR3 coding DNA: TGTGCCAGCAGCATAGGGACTAGCGGTTTTGAGGAGCAGTTCTTC. Amino acid sequence: CASSIGTSGFEEQFF.

The genes are TRBV10-1 and TRBJ2-4, with D uncertain. V was trimmed by 0 bases and J by 0 bases, leaving 9 bases between them. From germline, CDR1 is WNHNN and CDR2 SYGVQD (reference sequence). The CDR3 has 16 residues. The CDR3 bases are TGCGCCAGCAGTGAGTCCGACGGAGTAGCCAAAAACATTCAGTACTTC. The encoded protein is CASSESDGVAKNIQYF.

The V gene is TRBV7-3, the J gene TRBJ2-1; the D gene is possibly TRBD2 (5 bases). The CDR3 extends over 15 amino acids. V was pared by 2 bases and J by 1 base, with 9 bases between. The germline V gene encodes CDR1 SGHTA and CDR2 FQGTGA. The CDR3: CASSLGPGSYNEQFF. The CDR3 DNA follows: TGTGCCAGCAGCTTAGGTCCGGGGTCCTACAATGAGCAGTTCTTC.

This clone was seen more than once but under ten times. The CDR3 reads CASSYFLAGRTDTQYF. The CDR3 DNA reads TGTGCCAGCAGTTACTTCCTAGCGGGAAGGACAGATACGCAGTATTTT. The chain couples TRBV6-5 to TRBJ2-3, with 9 positions matching TRBD2. Germline CDR1 MNHEY, CDR2 SVGAGI. The CDR3 is made up of 16 amino acids. After removal of 1 base from V and 3 bases from J, the junction contained 5 bases not matched to a gene.

This CDR3 is CASSDRGFSGANVLTF. DNA of the CDR3: TGTGCCAGCAGTGATAGAGGGTTCTCTGGGGCCAACGTCCTGACTTTC. The genes are TRBV6-1 and TRBJ2-6; D might be TRBD2 (5 bases). Deletions cut 3 bases from V and 0 bases from J, with 9 bases between. This CDR3 spans 16 amino acids. Germline V gene lookup returns CDR1 MNHNS and CDR2 SASEGT.

In the case of this clone: This may be a read error: a much more frequent sequence differs by one nucleotide. V is TRBV9 and J is TRBJ2-1; D ambiguous. The CDR3 has 16 amino acids. V shed 4 bases and J shed 7 bases, with 21 bases lying between them. Germline V gene lookup returns CDR1 SGDLS and CDR2 YYNGEE. The CDR3 protein is CASSIGWNRRKNEQFF. In nucleotides, the CDR3 is TGTGCCAGCAGCATAGGGTGGAATAGACGTAAGAATGAGCAGTTCTTC.

Regarding this clone: At one boundary the junction diverges from the germline segment, which might be a read error. CDR3 sequence reads: CASSLEGSTGTQYF. The CDR3 DNA reads TGTGCCAGCAGTTTAGAGGGATCCACAGGTACGCAGTATTTT. This chain joins TRBV28 and TRBJ2-3; D tentatively reads TRBD1 or TRBD2 (5 bases each). The CDR3 totals 14 residues. The germline V gene has CDR1 MDHEN and CDR2 SYDVKM.

The chain is built from TRBV5-1 and TRBJ2-7; D unresolved. The V end lost 1 base, the J end lost 2 bases, and 7 bases lay between the germline ends. Germline V lookup: CDR1 SGHRS, CDR2 YFSETQ. The CDR3 totals 13 residues. As DNA, the CDR3 is TGCGCCAGCAGCTTGAGAGCTGCCTACGAGCAGTACTTC. Translating it yields CASSLRAAYEQYF.

The chain joins TRBV5-1 to TRBJ1-5; D not resolved. Germline CDR1 is SGHRS and CDR2 is YFSETQ. The CDR3 extends over 14 amino acids. V dropped 0 bases and J dropped 0 bases, with 4 bases sitting between them. CDR3 in amino acids: CASSLEGSNQPQHF. DNA for the CDR3: TGCGCCAGCAGCTTGGAGGGTAGCAATCAGCCCCAGCATTTT.

The rearrangement links TRBV10-1 to TRBJ2-3; no reliable D call. From germline, CDR1 is WNHNN and CDR2 SYGVQD (reference sequence). This CDR3 region has 13 residues. The germline V and J ends were trimmed by 6 bases and 5 bases, with 12 bases remaining between them. As DNA, the CDR3 is TGCGCCAGCAGCCCAGACCTAGGAGATACGCAGTATTTT. Translation gives CASSPDLGDTQYF.